In its sample, the clone carrying this TCR beta chain was seen many times. Its antigen is unknown. These data originate in a study of T cell repertoires in cytomegalovirus infection. Study overall: Carrying CMV and the relevant HLA type showed in public TCR beta signatures. Study outcomes and limitations: Carriers of CMV and the relevant HLA type were discriminated by public TCR beta frequency. HLA-C-restricted CMV-specific TCR beta clonotypes prevailed in the ex vivo response.

V shed 6 bases and J shed 4 bases, with 13 bases lying between them. The CDR3 contains 14 residues. Germline-derived CDR1 and CDR2 are MNHEY and SVGEGT. One entry per CDR3 protein, called by TCRdb with MiXCR from the reads. In the table there are 200,000 to 250,000 distinct CDR3 sequences, about 20% of which are singletons. The sample comprised CD8+ T cells from PBMCs. V gene TRBV6-2 or TRBV6-3 combines with J gene TRBJ2-1; D may be TRBD1 or TRBD2 (5 bases each). This receptor was taken from a human donor in good health (CMV status not recorded). Some clones in this sample may be carry-over from other donors' samples. CDR3 nucleotide sequence: TGTGCCAGCAGCCCACCCGGGGCATACAATGAGCAGTTCTTC. This translates into CASSPPGAYNEQFF.